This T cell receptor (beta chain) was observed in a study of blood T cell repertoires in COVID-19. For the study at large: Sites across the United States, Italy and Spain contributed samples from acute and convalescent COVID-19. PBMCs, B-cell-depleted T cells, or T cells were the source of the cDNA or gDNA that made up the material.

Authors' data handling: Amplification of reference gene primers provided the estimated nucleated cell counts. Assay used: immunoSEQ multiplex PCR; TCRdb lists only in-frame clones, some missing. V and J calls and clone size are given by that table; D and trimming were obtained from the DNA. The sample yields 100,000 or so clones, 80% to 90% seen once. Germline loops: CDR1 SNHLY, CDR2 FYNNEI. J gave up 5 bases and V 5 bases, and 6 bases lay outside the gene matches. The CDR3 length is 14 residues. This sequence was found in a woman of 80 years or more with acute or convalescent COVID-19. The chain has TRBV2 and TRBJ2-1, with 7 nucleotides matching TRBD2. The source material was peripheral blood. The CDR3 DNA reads TGTGCCAGCAGTCATGGACGGGGGGACAATGAGCAGTTCTTC. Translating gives CASSHGRGDNEQFF.